This T cell receptor beta chain derives from a study of cytomegalovirus exposure and HLA in healthy donors. PCR amplification relied on 60 Vbeta primers (plus 13 Jbeta primers). TCRdb's table, derived via immunoSEQ multiplex PCR, lists solely in-frame clones and lacks some. The sample holds approximately 110,000 clones. Study observations and caveats: It was in a later analysis that TCR association rates were seen to vary by HLA locus, highest for DRB1 and lowest for HLA-C. HLA restriction was apparent for most CMV-associated TCR beta chains in a later analysis.

To note about this clone: The antigen is not known.

The sequence came from a man in his thirties or forties in good health and CMV-seronegative. Source material: PBMCs.

The CDR3 spells CASSQDRGLNIQYF. The DNA for the CDR3 is TGTGCCAGCAGTCAAGACAGGGGTTTGAACATTCAGTACTTC. The J gene is TRBJ2-4, the V gene TRBV28; 8 bases match TRBD1. The CDR3 spans 14 residues. CDR1 is MDHEN, CDR2 SYDVKM, per germline. V shed 5 bases, J shed 7 bases, and the junction held 7 bases outside the gene matches.